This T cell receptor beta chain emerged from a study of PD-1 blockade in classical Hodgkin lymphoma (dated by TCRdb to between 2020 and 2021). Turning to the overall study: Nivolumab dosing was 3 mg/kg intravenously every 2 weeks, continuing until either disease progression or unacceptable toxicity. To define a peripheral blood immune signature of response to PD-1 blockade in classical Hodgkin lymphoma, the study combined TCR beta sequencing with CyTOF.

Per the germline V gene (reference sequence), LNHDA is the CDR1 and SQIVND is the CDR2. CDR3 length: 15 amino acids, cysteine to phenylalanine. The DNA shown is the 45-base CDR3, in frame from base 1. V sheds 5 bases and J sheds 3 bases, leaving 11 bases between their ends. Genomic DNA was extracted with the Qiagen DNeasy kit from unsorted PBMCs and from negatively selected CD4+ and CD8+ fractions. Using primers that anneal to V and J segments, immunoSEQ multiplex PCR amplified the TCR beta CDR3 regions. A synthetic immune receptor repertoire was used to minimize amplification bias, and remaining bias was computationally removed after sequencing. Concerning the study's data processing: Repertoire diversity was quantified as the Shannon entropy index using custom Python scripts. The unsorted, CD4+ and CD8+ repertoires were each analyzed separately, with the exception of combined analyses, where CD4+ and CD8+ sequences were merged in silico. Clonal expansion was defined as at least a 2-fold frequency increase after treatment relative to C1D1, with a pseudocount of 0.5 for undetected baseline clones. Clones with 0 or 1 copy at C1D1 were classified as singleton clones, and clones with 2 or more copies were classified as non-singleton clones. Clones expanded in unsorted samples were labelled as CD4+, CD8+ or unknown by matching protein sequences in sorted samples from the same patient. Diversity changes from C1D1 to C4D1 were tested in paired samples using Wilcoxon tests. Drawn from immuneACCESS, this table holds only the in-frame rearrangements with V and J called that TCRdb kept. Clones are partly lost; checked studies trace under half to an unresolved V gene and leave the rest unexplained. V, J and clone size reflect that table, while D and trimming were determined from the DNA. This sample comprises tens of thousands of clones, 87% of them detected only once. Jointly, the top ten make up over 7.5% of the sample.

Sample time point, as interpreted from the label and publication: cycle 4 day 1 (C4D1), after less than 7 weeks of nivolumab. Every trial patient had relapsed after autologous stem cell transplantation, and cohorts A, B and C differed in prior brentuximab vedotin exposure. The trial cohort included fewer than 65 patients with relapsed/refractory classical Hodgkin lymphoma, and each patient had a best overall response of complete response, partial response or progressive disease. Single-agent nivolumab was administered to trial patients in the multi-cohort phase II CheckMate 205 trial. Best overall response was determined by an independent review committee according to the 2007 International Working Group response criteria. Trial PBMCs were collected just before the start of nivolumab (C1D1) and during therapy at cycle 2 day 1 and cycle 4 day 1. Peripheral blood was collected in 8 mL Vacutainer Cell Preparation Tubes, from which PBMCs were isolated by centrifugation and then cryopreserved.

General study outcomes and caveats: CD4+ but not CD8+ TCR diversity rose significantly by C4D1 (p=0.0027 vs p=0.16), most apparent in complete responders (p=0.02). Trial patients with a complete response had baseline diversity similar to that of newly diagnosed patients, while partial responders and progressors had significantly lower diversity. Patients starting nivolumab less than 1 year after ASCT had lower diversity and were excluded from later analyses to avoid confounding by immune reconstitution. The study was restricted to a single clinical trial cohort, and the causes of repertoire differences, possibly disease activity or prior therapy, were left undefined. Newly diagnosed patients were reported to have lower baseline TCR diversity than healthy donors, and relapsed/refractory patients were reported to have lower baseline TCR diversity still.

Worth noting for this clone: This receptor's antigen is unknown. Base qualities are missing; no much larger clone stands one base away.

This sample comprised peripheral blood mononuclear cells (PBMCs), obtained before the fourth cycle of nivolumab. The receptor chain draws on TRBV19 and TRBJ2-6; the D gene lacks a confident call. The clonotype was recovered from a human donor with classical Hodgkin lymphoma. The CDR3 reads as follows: CASSLTSGGANVLTF. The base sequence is TGTGCCAGTAGTTTGACATCCGGTGGGGCCAACGTCCTGACTTTC.